The next 20 T cell receptor beta chains were all read from a single sample in a study of neurological immune-mediated disorders. TCRdb re-called the 5' RACE reads through MiXCR, storing one row per CDR3 protein. The sample shows tens of thousands of distinct CDR3 sequences, under 4.5% of them seen only once. The sequenced sample was CD4+ T cells from blood. The receptors were gathered from a woman aged 40 to 49 with multiple sclerosis.

In this sample, this clonotype turned up many times. The chain is built from TRBV5-5 and TRBJ2-3; D may be TRBD2 (6 bases). Germline CDR1 SGHKS, CDR2 YYEKEE (reference sequence). The V gene lost 2 bases and the J gene lost 4 bases, with 11 bases spanning the gap. The CDR3 contains 14 residues. DNA for the CDR3: TGTGCCAGCAGCTTATCGGTAGCGGCAGATACGCAGTATTTT. It translates to CASSLSVAADTQYF.

This clonotype was recorded many times. DNA for the CDR3: TGTGCCAGCAGTGAATTGGGGTTAGATACGCAGTATTTT. It translates to CASSELGLDTQYF. This chain uses TRBV2 with TRBJ2-3; unclear D gene. From germline, CDR1 is SNHLY and CDR2 FYNNEI. The V end was cut by 2 bases, the J end by 5 bases, with 8 bases between. The CDR3 is 13 residues long.

This clonotype was seen many times. The rearrangement uses TRBV6-5 and TRBJ1-4; D remains unclear. Germline CDR1 MNHEY, CDR2 SVGAGI. V was cut by 2 bases and J by 8 bases, with 15 bases left in between. The CDR3 length is 15 residues. The CDR3 coding sequence is TGTGCCAGCAGTTACCTACCGGACGGACTAGAAAAACTGTTTTTT. Its translation is CASSYLPDGLEKLFF.

At least ten counts were recorded for this clonotype. This chain uses TRBV5-1 with TRBJ2-7; D is uncertain. Looked up from germline, CDR1 is SGHRS and CDR2 is YFSETQ. V lost 4 bases to trimming and J lost 3 bases, with 5 bases between them. The CDR3 spans 11 residues. Written as DNA, the CDR3 is TGCGCCAGCAGCAACTACTACGAGCAGTACTTC. It encodes CASSNYYEQYF.

This clonotype occurred many times. The rearrangement joins TRBV29-1 to TRBJ2-7, with TRBD1 matching 8 bases. The trim removed 1 base at V and 3 bases at J, leaving 2 bases unmatched. CDR3 length: 13 amino acids. CDR1 SQVTM and CDR2 ANQGSEA come from the germline V gene. For the CDR3, the DNA is TGCAGCGTTGAAGGGACAGGGATCTACGAGCAGTACTTC. Protein product: CSVEGTGIYEQYF.

This clonotype was counted many times. V usage is TRBV6-1 and J usage is TRBJ1-5, with D perhaps TRBD1 (6 bases). Trimming removed 3 bases at V and 8 bases at J, with 11 bases between. Germline CDR1 reads MNHNS; CDR2 reads SASEGT. This CDR3 region has 13 residues. The CDR3 sequence is CASSDRGSEPQHF. The DNA for the CDR3 is TGTGCCAGCAGTGACAGGGGAAGTGAGCCCCAGCATTTT.

This clonotype was found many times. This chain joins TRBV20-1 and TRBJ2-3; 8 bases match TRBD2. Germline lookup yields CDR1 DFQATT and CDR2 SNEGSKA (reference sequence). The CDR3 extends over 16 amino acids. V gave up 3 bases and J gave up 8 bases; unmatched junction bases: 16. The CDR3 spells CSARAPYRGGRGTQYF. Here the CDR3 DNA reads TGCAGTGCTAGGGCACCCTACCGGGGGGGCCGGGGTACGCAGTATTTT.

This clonotype was found many times. V gene TRBV18 combines with J gene TRBJ1-1; D not resolved. V lost 5 bases, J lost 4 bases, and 11 bases lay in between. CDR3 size: 13 residues. From germline, CDR1 is KGHSH and CDR2 LQKENI. The CDR3 coding sequence is TGTGCCAGCTCATCTTTAGACGGCACTGAAGCTTTCTTT. It translates to CASSSLDGTEAFF.

At least ten counts were recorded for this clonotype. DNA for the CDR3: TGCAGTGCCCTGGAGAATGAGCAGTTCTTC. It translates to CSALENEQFF. This chain joins TRBV20-1 and TRBJ2-1; D is ambiguous. Per germline, CDR1 DFQATT and CDR2 SNEGSKA (reference sequence). Trimming cost V 6 bases and J 7 bases, with 7 bases left between them. CDR3 length: 10 amino acids.

This clonotype was seen at least ten times. The V and J genes are TRBV14 and TRBJ2-7; TRBD1 is a possible D gene (6 bases). This CDR3 region has 15 residues. Germline V gives CDR1 SGHDN, CDR2 FVKESK. V was pared by 3 bases and J by 1 base, with 13 bases between. In DNA form, the CDR3 reads TGTGCCAGCAGCCATTTCATGGACAGTTCCTACGAGCAGTACTTC. Translated: CASSHFMDSSYEQYF.

This clonotype was recorded many times. The chain uses TRBV20-1 and TRBJ2-3; D not certain. The CDR3 is 16 amino acids. V was clipped by 0 bases and J by 2 bases, with 15 bases between them. Germline V gene sequence: CDR1 DFQATT, CDR2 SNEGSKA (reference sequence). This chain's CDR3 is CSAREAANFFTDTQYF. CDR3 bases: TGCAGTGCTAGAGAAGCAGCGAACTTCTTCACAGATACGCAGTATTTT.

Ten or more counts support this clonotype. The chain couples TRBV5-1 to TRBJ1-4; D ambiguous. The V and J ends lost 7 bases and 5 bases respectively, with 15 bases between them. This CDR3 contains 14 residues. Looked up from germline, CDR1 is SGHRS and CDR2 is YFSETQ. CDR3 residues: CASRPGSSNEKLFF. The CDR3 DNA is TGCGCCAGCCGCCCCGGGTCCTCCAATGAAAAACTGTTTTTT.

This clonotype was detected many times. The V call is TRBV4-1, the J call TRBJ1-1; a possible D gene is TRBD1 (5 bases). Germline V gives CDR1 MGHRA, CDR2 YSYEKL. V was cut by 0 bases and J by 4 bases, with 12 bases left in between. This CDR3 has 15 residues. For the CDR3, the DNA is TGCGCCAGCAGCCAAGATTCACAGGCATTCACTGAAGCTTTCTTT. It yields the protein CASSQDSQAFTEAFF.

This clonotype was observed many times. DNA for the CDR3: TGTGCCAGCAGCTTGAACAGACCGAACACTGAAGCTTTCTTT. This gives the protein CASSLNRPNTEAFF. The rearrangement joins TRBV5-5 to TRBJ1-1, with no clear D. Trimming took off 1 base at V and 1 base at J, with 8 bases between the two ends. This CDR3 has 14 residues. Germline-derived CDR1 and CDR2 are SGHKS and YYEKEE (reference sequence).

This clonotype was detected ten times or more. The CDR3 sequence is CASSLSGNINSPLHF. The CDR3 region has the DNA TGTGCCAGCAGCTTATCCGGGAACATCAATTCACCCCTCCACTTT. The chain links TRBV7-3 to TRBJ1-6; the D is unclear. V was clipped by 2 bases and J by 7 bases, with 12 bases between them. Per the germline V gene, CDR1 is SGHTA and CDR2 is FQGTGA. The CDR3 has 15 amino acids.

This clonotype was detected many times. The chain carries TRBV7-9 and TRBJ1-2; perhaps TRBD1 as D (5 bases). Trimming took off 1 base at V and 4 bases at J, with 7 bases between the two ends. The CDR3 runs to 13 residues. Germline values: CDR1 SEHNR, CDR2 FQNEAQ (reference sequence). The CDR3 is CASSLGQTYGYTF. CDR3 DNA sequence: TGTGCCAGCAGCTTAGGACAGACCTATGGCTACACCTTC. Full variable domain (remainder filled in from reference TRBV7-9 and TRBJ1-2): DTGVSQNPRHKITKRGQNVTFRCDPISEHNRLYWYRQTLGQGPEFLTYFQNEAQLEKSRLLSDRFSAERPKGSFSTLEIQRTEQGDSAMYLCASSLGQTYGYTFGSGTRLTVV.

This clonotype was observed many times. V usage is TRBV7-2 and J usage is TRBJ2-6; the match to TRBD1 covers 7 bases. Germline loops: CDR1 SGHTA, CDR2 FQGNSA. Germline trimming cut 5 bases from V and 2 bases from J; bases unmatched to any gene: 9. CDR3 length: 17 residues. CDR3 sequence reads: CASSPRQGSAGANVLTF. CDR3 in DNA: TGTGCCAGCAGCCCGCGACAGGGTAGCGCTGGGGCCAACGTCCTGACTTTC.

This clonotype came up many times. The chain couples TRBV2 to TRBJ1-5; a weak D match, TRBD1 (6 bases). The CDR3 runs 15 residues. Germline loops: CDR1 SNHLY, CDR2 FYNNEI. V shed 5 bases and J shed 1 base, with 12 bases lying between them. Here the CDR3 reads CASSLEGGSNQPQHF. CDR3 sequence (DNA): TGTGCCAGCAGTTTGGAGGGGGGGAGCAATCAGCCCCAGCATTTT.

The chain is built from TRBV20-1 and TRBJ2-6, with 10 bases identical to TRBD2. The germline gives CDR1 DFQATT, CDR2 SNEGSKA (reference sequence). The ends lost 3 bases at V and 2 bases at J; junction bases unmatched: 4. The CDR3 sequence is 16 residues long. CDR3 sequence: CSASPSGGAGANVLTF. CDR3 DNA: TGCAGTGCTAGCCCCAGCGGGGGGGCTGGGGCCAACGTCCTGACTTTC.

This clonotype was observed a handful of times. The gene calls are TRBV5-6 and TRBJ2-7, with D perhaps matching TRBD1 or TRBD2 (7 bases each). This CDR3 contains 16 residues. Per the germline V gene, CDR1 is SGHDT and CDR2 is YYEEEE. V gave up 4 bases and J gave up 4 bases, with 21 bases separating them. CDR3 region: CASSPLGGGLVYEQYF. In DNA form, the CDR3 reads TGTGCCAGCAGCCCCCTGGGAGGGGGCCTAGTATACGAGCAGTACTTC.